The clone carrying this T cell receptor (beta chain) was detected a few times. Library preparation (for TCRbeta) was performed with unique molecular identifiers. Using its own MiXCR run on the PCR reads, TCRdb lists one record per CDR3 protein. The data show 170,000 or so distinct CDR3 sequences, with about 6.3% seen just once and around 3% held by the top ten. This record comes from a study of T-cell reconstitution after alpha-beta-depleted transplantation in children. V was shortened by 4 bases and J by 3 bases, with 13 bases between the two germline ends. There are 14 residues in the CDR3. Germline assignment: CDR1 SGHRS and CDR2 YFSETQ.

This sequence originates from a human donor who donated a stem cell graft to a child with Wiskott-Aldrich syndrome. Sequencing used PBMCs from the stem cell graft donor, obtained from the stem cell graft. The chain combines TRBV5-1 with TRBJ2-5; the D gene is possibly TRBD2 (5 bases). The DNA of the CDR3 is TGCGCCAGCAGCCCCCCAAACGGGGAAGAGACCCAGTACTTC. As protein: CASSPPNGEETQYF.